The rows below give T cell receptor beta chains drawn from one sample of a study of shared clonotypes between healthy human individuals. The method was immunoSEQ multiplex PCR; TCRdb's version includes in-frame clones alone and lacks a portion of them. The sample consists of about 100,000 clones, about half of them appearing once. Input material: PBMCs. These receptors all come from a woman aged 40-49 years in good health. Some clones in this sample may be carry-over from other donors' samples. CDR3s include the opening cysteine and the closing phenylalanine or tryptophan. The D gene is left open where the match is weak. Not every row has a clone size; where given, it reads once, few, many or a size class.

D gene	clone size	V gene	J gene	CDR3 DNA	CDR3 protein
TRBD2	few	TRBV7-3	TRBJ2-2	TGTGCCAGCAGCTTAGGACTAGCGGGAGGGACCGGGGAGCTGTTTTTT	CASSLGLAGGTGELFF
TRBD2	-	TRBV30	TRBJ2-3	TGTGCCTGGTCCCCCGGCGGGAGTATCACAGATACGCAGTATTTT	CAWSPGGSITDTQYF
-	-	TRBV5-1	TRBJ1-2	TGCGCCAGCAGCCGGGAAAACAGGGAAGGCTACACCTTC	CASSRENREGYTF
-	many	TRBV20-1	TRBJ1-2	TGCAGTGCTAGTTTGGAGCCAGGCTACACCTTC	CSASLEPGYTF
TRBD2	-	TRBV10-2	TRBJ2-3	TGCGCCAGCAGTGTGGGCGGGAGTCCGCACAATACGCAGTATTTT	CASSVGGSPHNTQYF
TRBD2	-	TRBV29-1	TRBJ2-1	TGCAGCGTTGACGGGCTAGCGGGAGGGCCAAATGAGCAGTTCTTC	CSVDGLAGGPNEQFF
-	few	TRBV7-3	TRBJ2-7	TGTGCCAGCAGCTTAACGGCACGGGGCGAGCAGTACTTC	CASSLTARGEQYF
-	-	TRBV5-1	TRBJ1-2	TGCGCCAGCAGCTTGGGAGTGGGCAGCTATGGCTACACCTTC	CASSLGVGSYGYTF
-	few	TRBV18	TRBJ2-7	TGTGCCAGCTCACCAAGGGGGGGCGAGGAGCAGTACTTC	CASSPRGGEEQYF
-	once	TRBV7-2	TRBJ2-7	TGTGCCAGCAGCCTCCAGGGGAGGGCCGGCGAGCAGTACTTC	CASSLQGRAGEQYF
TRBD1	-	TRBV5-1	TRBJ2-1	TGCGCCAGCAGCTTGTCGGTTCAGGGGGCCAACTCCTACAATGAGCAGTTCTTC	CASSLSVQGANSYNEQFF
-	-	TRBV14	TRBJ1-5	TGTGCCAGCAGCCAAGAACGACAGCCCCAGCATTTT	CASSQERQPQHF
TRBD1	-	TRBV29-1	TRBJ2-1	TGCAGCGTTGAAGGAACGGGACAGGGGGAATACAATGAGCAGTTCTTC	CSVEGTGQGEYNEQFF
TRBD2	few	TRBV4-1	TRBJ2-5	TGCGCCAGCAGCCAAGATAGACTAGCGTTGACCCAGTACTTC	CASSQDRLALTQYF
-	-	TRBV6-6	TRBJ2-7	TGTGCCAGCAGAGGAGGCTTCAACAGCTACGAGCAGTACTTC	CASRGGFNSYEQYF
-	-	TRBV5-7	TRBJ1-5	TGTGCCAGCAGCCCTCCACTAGGGACCAATCAGCCCCAGCATTTT	CASSPPLGTNQPQHF
-	many	TRBV2	TRBJ1-5	TGTGCCAGCAGTGACCGAGGTCAGCCCCAGCATTTT	CASSDRGQPQHF
-	many	TRBV11-2	TRBJ2-2	TGTGCCAGCAGCTTCACACCAACAGGGTCGGCCGGGGAGCTGTTTTTT	CASSFTPTGSAGELFF